This note documents a single TCR beta chain sequence. What this receptor recognizes is not known. Base quality data are lacking; no much larger clone is found one base away. The data originate from a study of control samples from healthy donors and cancer patients (dated by TCRdb to 2019 to 2021). The germline V gene yields SGHTA for CDR1 and FQGNSA for CDR2. V drops 6 bases and J drops 7 bases, leaving 24 bases in between. The CDR3 runs 17 residues from the cysteine to the phenylalanine. This entry keeps only the CDR3 DNA: 51 bases, framed from base 1. The method behind the library was the immunoSEQ multiplex PCR assay. Held by TCRdb, this immuneACCESS table contains in-frame sequences only and omits some clones. Under half of the omission traces to an unresolved V gene where checked; the cause of the rest is unknown. Recorded for this sample are nearly 55,000 clones; 95% to 97% of them occurred a single time. The top ten clones comprise around 1.9% of the sample.

The chain couples TRBV7-2 to TRBJ2-2, with TRBD2 perhaps the D gene, on 6 matching bases. The sequence came from a woman in her twenties or thirties in good health. Specimen: blood. Here is the DNA: TGTGCCAGCAGACATAAAACCGAGCGGGTCCTCAGCGGGGAGCTGTTTTTT. Its coded protein is CASRHKTERVLSGELFF.